What follows are 8 T cell receptor beta chains derived from one specimen sequenced in a study of CXCR3-negative and CXCR3-positive naive CD8 T cells. Findings and limits, study-wide: Naive cells that were CXCR3-positive had more hydrophobic TRB CDR3s (compared with CXCR3-negative naive cells).

TRB cDNA libraries were made by UMI-labeled 5' RACE. TCRdb reprocessed the 5' RACE reads; each CDR3 protein has one entry and no DNA is given. Listed are about 150,000 distinct CDR3 sequences; approximately 0.5% falls within the top ten. No antigen has been identified for these receptors. Input material: naive CXCR3+ CD8+ T cells from blood. Indicated subset: CD45RO-CCR7+CD27+CD95- naive CD8+ T cells expressing CXCR3 (TNR3+). The receptors derive from a human donor in good health. Some clones in this sample may be carry-over from other donors' samples.

The chain joins TRBV11-2 to TRBJ1-1; TCRdb reports TRBD1, a call that lacks DNA to check it against. The CDR3 length is 18 residues. Germline V gene data show CDR1 as SGHAT and CDR2 as FQNNGV. The CDR3: CASSALEPLWTGNTEAFF.

The J gene is TRBJ1-2, the V gene TRBV28; TCRdb selects TRBD1, and the lack of DNA leaves this call unchecked. CDR1 and CDR2 (germline): MDHEN, SYDVKM. This CDR3 is 17 amino acids long. This chain's CDR3 is CASSLLGLTGTNYGYTF.

The rearrangement links TRBV27 to TRBJ2-7. The CDR3 has 13 amino acids. In germline, CDR1 is MNHEY, CDR2 SMNVEV (reference sequence). The CDR3: CASSFRISYEQYF.

The chain employs TRBV29-1 and TRBJ2-6; TCRdb calls TRBD1, which cannot be checked without DNA. CDR3 size: 16 residues. From germline, CDR1 is SQVTM and CDR2 ANQGSEA. CDR3 sequence reads: CSVAGTENSGANVLTF.

The chain carries TRBV20-1 and TRBJ1-5. The germline gives CDR1 DFQATT, CDR2 SNEGSKA (reference sequence). The CDR3 has 14 amino acids. The CDR3 here is CSASRDISNQPQHF.

The chain combines TRBV7-8 with TRBJ2-1; TCRdb names TRBD1, which stays unverified in the absence of DNA. The CDR3 length is 17 residues. Germline loops: CDR1 SGHVS, CDR2 FQNEAQ. This CDR3 reads CASSSDLGPEKNNEQFF.

The CDR3 sequence: CASFQGDTEAFF. This chain joins TRBV6-6 and TRBJ1-1; TCRdb names TRBD1, which stays unverified in the absence of DNA. The CDR3 loop spans 12 amino acids. Germline CDR1 is MNHNY and CDR2 is SVGAGI (reference sequence).

The chain recombines TRBV29-1 with TRBJ1-1. Per the germline V gene, CDR1 is SQVTM and CDR2 is ANQGSEA. The CDR3 sequence is 14 residues long. This chain's CDR3 is CSVEVPGLGTEAFF.